This is a list of T cell receptor beta chains from one sample in a study of T cell responses to AZD1222 COVID-19 vaccine. The protocol was immunoSEQ multiplex PCR, while the TCRdb copy is restricted to in-frame clones and leaves out a portion. The data contain approximately 82,000 clones, approximately 81% of them singletons. The specimen comprised peripheral blood, sampled on day 0 of AZD1222 vaccination. Every receptor here comes from an adult in good health. Both conserved end residues are part of each CDR3. The D gene is left open where the match is weak. The size of a clone is reported for some rows only, either as once, few or many, or as a class for expanded clones.

length: 14
V: TRBV9
D: NA
J: TRBJ1-1
size: NA
CDR3: CASNNGPGLAEAFF
DNA: TGTGCCAGCAATAATGGCCCGGGCTTGGCTGAAGCTTTCTTT

length: 12
V: TRBV5-8
D: NA
J: TRBJ2-7
size: NA
CDR3: CASSLLRSEQYF
DNA: TGTGCCAGCAGCTTGCTGCGGAGCGAGCAGTACTTC

length: 14
V: TRBV2
D: NA
J: TRBJ1-5
size: NA
CDR3: CASTRGYQNQPQHF
DNA: TGTGCCAGCACCAGGGGTTACCAAAATCAGCCCCAGCATTTT

length: 14
V: TRBV5-4
D: NA
J: TRBJ1-1
size: NA
CDR3: CASSLDTEITEAFF
DNA: TGTGCCAGCAGCTTGGACACGGAAATTACTGAAGCTTTCTTT

length: 16
V: TRBV9
D: TRBD2
J: TRBJ2-3
size: NA
CDR3: CASSEPLAGSTDTQYF
DNA: TGTGCCAGCAGCGAACCTTTAGCGGGGAGCACAGATACGCAGTATTTT

length: 13
V: TRBV7-9
D: NA
J: TRBJ1-5
size: NA
CDR3: CASSPLGGQPQHF
DNA: TGTGCCAGCAGCCCGTTGGGGGGCCAGCCCCAGCATTTT

length: 14
V: TRBV10-3
D: TRBD1
J: TRBJ2-7
size: once
CDR3: CAIRETGSVYEQYF
DNA: TGTGCCATCAGAGAGACAGGGTCAGTCTACGAGCAGTACTTC

length: 14
V: TRBV6-2/TRBV6-3
D: NA
J: TRBJ2-7
size: NA
CDR3: CASSSLGRGHEQYF
DNA: TGTGCCAGCAGTTCCCTGGGCAGGGGCCACGAGCAGTACTTC

length: 14
V: TRBV5-8
D: TRBD1
J: TRBJ2-4
size: NA
CDR3: CASSSTGVRNIQYF
DNA: TGTGCCAGCAGCTCAACAGGGGTTCGAAACATTCAGTACTTC

length: 12
V: TRBV2
D: NA
J: TRBJ2-2
size: NA
CDR3: CASRGDTGELFF
DNA: TGTGCCAGCAGGGGGGACACCGGGGAGCTGTTTTTT

length: 13
V: TRBV11-2
D: NA
J: TRBJ2-5
size: NA
CDR3: CASSLRGQETQYF
DNA: TGTGCCAGCAGCTTGAGGGGGCAAGAGACCCAGTACTTC

length: 14
V: TRBV6-2/TRBV6-3
D: TRBD1
J: TRBJ1-6
size: NA
CDR3: CASSQGQGRSPLHF
DNA: TGTGCCAGCAGTCAAGGACAGGGGAGATCACCCCTCCACTTT

length: 19
V: TRBV6-4
D: NA
J: TRBJ1-5
size: NA
CDR3: CASSDSLRAVLYSNQPQHF
DNA: TGTGCCAGCAGTGACTCTTTGAGAGCGGTACTTTATAGCAATCAGCCCCAGCATTTT

length: 12
V: TRBV29-1
D: NA
J: TRBJ1-4
size: NA
CDR3: CSVEETGEKLFF
DNA: TGCAGCGTTGAAGAGACCGGAGAAAAACTGTTTTTT

length: 14
V: TRBV7-2
D: NA
J: TRBJ2-2
size: once
CDR3: CASSPHPDAGELFF
DNA: TGTGCCAGCAGCCCCCACCCGGACGCCGGGGAGCTGTTTTTT

length: 17
V: TRBV10-3
D: TRBD1
J: TRBJ1-2
size: NA
CDR3: CAIAGGAGGLSQNGYTF
DNA: TGTGCCATCGCGGGGGGAGCAGGGGGCTTAAGTCAGAATGGCTACACCTTC

length: 13
V: TRBV18
D: NA
J: TRBJ2-4
size: NA
CDR3: CASSPEPTNIQYF
DNA: TGTGCCAGCTCACCAGAGCCCACGAACATTCAGTACTTC

length: 13
V: TRBV6-5
D: TRBD2
J: TRBJ2-1
size: few
CDR3: CASSYASGLEQFF
DNA: TGTGCCAGCAGTTACGCTAGCGGGCTTGAGCAGTTCTTC

length: 14
V: TRBV13
D: TRBD1
J: TRBJ1-6
size: NA
CDR3: CASSLTGGNSPLHF
DNA: TGTGCCAGCAGCTTAACAGGGGGAAATTCACCCCTCCACTTT

length: 16
V: TRBV24-1
D: TRBD2
J: TRBJ2-3
size: NA
CDR3: CATSDFIAGRTDTQYF
DNA: TGTGCCACCAGTGATTTCATAGCGGGCCGAACAGATACGCAGTATTTT

length: 13
V: TRBV30
D: NA
J: TRBJ2-5
size: few
CDR3: CAWSGTVQETQYF
DNA: TGTGCCTGGAGTGGGACCGTACAAGAGACCCAGTACTTC

length: 16
V: TRBV4-1
D: NA
J: TRBJ1-2
size: NA
CDR3: CASSLSRVVGNYGYTF
DNA: TGCGCCAGCAGCCTCAGCAGGGTAGTGGGAAACTATGGCTACACCTTC

length: 12
V: TRBV7-9
D: NA
J: TRBJ2-5
size: NA
CDR3: CASRVGQETQYF
DNA: TGTGCCAGCAGGGTGGGGCAAGAGACCCAGTACTTC

length: 14
V: TRBV12-5
D: NA
J: TRBJ1-5
size: NA
CDR3: CASGLTGSNQPQHF
DNA: TGTGCTAGTGGCTTAACAGGGAGCAATCAGCCCCAGCATTTT

length: 15
V: TRBV6-5
D: TRBD2
J: TRBJ2-7
size: NA
CDR3: CASSYSERGSTEQYF
DNA: TGTGCCAGCAGTTACTCTGAGCGGGGGAGTACCGAGCAGTACTTC

length: 14
V: TRBV7-2
D: TRBD1
J: TRBJ1-1
size: NA
CDR3: CASSLVQGRPEAFF
DNA: TGTGCCAGCAGCTTAGTACAGGGGAGACCTGAAGCTTTCTTT

length: 16
V: TRBV19
D: TRBD1
J: TRBJ2-1
size: NA
CDR3: CASSIGGQGPYNEQFF
DNA: TGTGCCAGTAGTATAGGGGGACAGGGGCCTTACAATGAGCAGTTCTTC

length: 15
V: TRBV18
D: TRBD1
J: TRBJ2-5
size: NA
CDR3: CASSLPTGMGETQYF
DNA: TGTGCCAGCTCACTACCGACAGGGATGGGAGAGACCCAGTACTTC

length: 14
V: TRBV12-5
D: NA
J: TRBJ1-2
size: few
CDR3: CASGLDRPSGGYTF
DNA: TGTGCTAGTGGTTTGGACCGACCCAGCGGTGGCTACACCTTC

length: 11
V: TRBV28
D: NA
J: TRBJ1-1
size: NA
CDR3: CASSLEGEAFF
DNA: TGTGCCAGCAGTTTAGAGGGTGAAGCTTTCTTT

length: 15
V: TRBV18
D: TRBD1
J: TRBJ1-4
size: once
CDR3: CASSPFQGAGEKLFF
DNA: TGTGCCAGCTCACCATTCCAGGGGGCAGGTGAAAAACTGTTTTTT

length: 16
V: TRBV9
D: NA
J: TRBJ1-2
size: NA
CDR3: CASSAMPQRANYGYTF
DNA: TGTGCCAGCAGCGCGATGCCACAGCGGGCTAACTATGGCTACACCTTC

length: 18
V: TRBV5-5
D: TRBD1
J: TRBJ1-6
size: NA
CDR3: CASSSTPLQGMMSSPLHF
DNA: TGTGCCAGCAGCTCTACCCCTTTACAGGGGATGATGAGTTCACCCCTCCACTTT

length: 14
V: TRBV6-5
D: NA
J: TRBJ2-3
size: NA
CDR3: CASQAGTFGDTQYF
DNA: TGTGCCAGCCAGGCAGGGACCTTCGGAGATACGCAGTATTTT

length: 16
V: TRBV7-6
D: NA
J: TRBJ2-5
size: NA
CDR3: CASSLGGQPGGETQYF
DNA: TGTGCCAGCAGCTTGGGGGGACAGCCCGGAGGGGAGACCCAGTACTTC

length: 16
V: TRBV9
D: NA
J: TRBJ1-3
size: few
CDR3: CASSVARGNAGNTIYF
DNA: TGTGCCAGCAGCGTAGCTCGGGGTAACGCTGGAAACACCATATATTTT

length: 16
V: TRBV7-2
D: TRBD1
J: TRBJ1-6
size: NA
CDR3: CASSLNGQGSNSPLHF
DNA: TGTGCCAGCAGCTTGAACGGACAGGGGTCTAATTCACCCCTCCACTTT